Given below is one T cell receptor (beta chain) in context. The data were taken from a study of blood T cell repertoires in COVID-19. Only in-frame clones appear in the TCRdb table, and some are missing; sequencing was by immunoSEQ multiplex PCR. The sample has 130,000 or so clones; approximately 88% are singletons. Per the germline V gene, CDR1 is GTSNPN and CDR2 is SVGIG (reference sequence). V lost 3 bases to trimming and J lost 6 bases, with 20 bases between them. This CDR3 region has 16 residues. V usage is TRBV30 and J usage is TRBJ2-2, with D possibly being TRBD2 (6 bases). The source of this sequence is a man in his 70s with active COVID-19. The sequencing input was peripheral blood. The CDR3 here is CAWSRGATSEPGELFF. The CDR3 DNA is TGTGCCTGGAGCCGAGGGGCGACTAGTGAACCCGGGGAGCTGTTTTTT.